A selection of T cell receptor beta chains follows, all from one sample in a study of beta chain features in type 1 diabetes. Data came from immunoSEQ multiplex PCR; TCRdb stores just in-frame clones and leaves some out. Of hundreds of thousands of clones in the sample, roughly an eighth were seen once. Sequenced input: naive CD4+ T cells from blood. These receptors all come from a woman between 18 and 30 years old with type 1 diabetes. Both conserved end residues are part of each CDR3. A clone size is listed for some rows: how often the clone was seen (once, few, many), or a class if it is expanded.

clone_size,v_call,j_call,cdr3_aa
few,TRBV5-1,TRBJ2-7,CASSSGSLGVYEQYF
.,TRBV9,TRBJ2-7,CASSVAWEGGEQYF
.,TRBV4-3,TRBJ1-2,CASSQETGTGPYTF
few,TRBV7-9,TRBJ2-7,CASSKPRTGASYEQYF
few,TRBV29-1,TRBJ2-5,CSVVSLFGETQYF
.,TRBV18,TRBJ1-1,CASSQGAVSTEAFF
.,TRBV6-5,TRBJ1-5,CASSYSRQGSQPQHF
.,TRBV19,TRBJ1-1,CASSPRTGAGAFF
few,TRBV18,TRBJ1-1,CASSPAGQGATEAFF
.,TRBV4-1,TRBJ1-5,CASSQGQGVQPQHF
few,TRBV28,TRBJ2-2,CASSTQTPGELFF
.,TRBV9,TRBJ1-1,CASSPGTGPNTEAFF
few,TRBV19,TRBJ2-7,CASSSGTSGAREQYF
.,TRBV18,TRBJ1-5,CASSPTGSVYNQPQHF
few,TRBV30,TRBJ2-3,CAWRLVDEWDTQYF
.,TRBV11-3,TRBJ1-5,CASSPSGGNQPQHF
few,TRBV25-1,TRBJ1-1,CASSEFQGAGTEAFF
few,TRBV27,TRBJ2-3,CASNPAGGTDTQYF
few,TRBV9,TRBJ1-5,CASSGGDRAQPQHF
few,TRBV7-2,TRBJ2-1,CASSLQEASYNEQFF
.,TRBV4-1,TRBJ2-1,CASSQAWLAGRNEQFF
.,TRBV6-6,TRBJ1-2,CASSDTGNYGYTF
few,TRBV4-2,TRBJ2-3,CASSQEPGQGADTQYF
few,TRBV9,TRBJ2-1,CASSVGVSGYNEQFF
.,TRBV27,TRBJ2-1,CASNPSGGYYNEQFF
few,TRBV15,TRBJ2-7,CATSSRRVGEQYF
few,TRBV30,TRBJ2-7,CAWSRDYYEQYF
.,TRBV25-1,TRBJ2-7,CASSVAGVGEQYF
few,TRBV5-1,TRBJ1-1,CASSLARGRTTEAFF
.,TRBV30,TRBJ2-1,CAWSRWASDNNEQFF
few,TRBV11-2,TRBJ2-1,CASSLGPSGRYNEQFF
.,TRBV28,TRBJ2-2,CASLLAGEGIGELFF
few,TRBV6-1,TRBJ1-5,CASSEWTGSNQPQHF
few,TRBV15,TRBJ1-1,CATSTVRRVNTEAFF
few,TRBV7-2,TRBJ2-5,CASSLLRQEETQYF
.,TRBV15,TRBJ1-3,CATSRGARTTLGNTIYF